The 7 T cell receptor beta chains below were found in one sample sequenced in a study of cytomegalovirus exposure and HLA in healthy donors. 60 Vbeta and 13 Jbeta primers were used in PCR. Clones were read by immunoSEQ multiplex PCR, and TCRdb kept only the in-frame ones, dropping some. The table gives 65,000 to 90,000 clones; the top ten clones make up 2.4% of it. Source material: PBMCs. These receptors originate from a female donor in good health and CMV-seropositive.

The V gene is TRBV5-8, the J gene TRBJ2-2; the match to TRBD2 covers 11 bases. The CDR3 loop spans 15 amino acids. V gave up 4 bases and J gave up 6 bases; unmatched junction bases: 5. The V gene's germline CDR1 is SGHTS and CDR2 YDEGEE. This CDR3 is CASSTSGSSAGELFF. DNA for the CDR3: TGTGCCAGCAGCACTAGCGGGAGTAGTGCCGGGGAGCTGTTTTTT.

The chain is built from TRBV4-1 and TRBJ2-7; unclear D gene. The CDR3 is 15 amino acids. CDR1 MGHRA and CDR2 YSYEKL come from the germline V gene. V lost 0 bases, J lost 1 base, and 10 bases lay in between. CDR3 in DNA: TGCGCCAGCAGCCAAGACCCTGGGCAATCCTACGAGCAGTACTTC. It yields the protein CASSQDPGQSYEQYF.

This chain joins TRBV10-3 and TRBJ1-6; 7 bases match TRBD1. The CDR3 extends over 15 amino acids. Per the germline V gene, CDR1 is ENHRY and CDR2 is SYGVKD. The V and J ends lost 5 bases and 8 bases, in that order; junction bases with no gene match: 9. The CDR3 DNA sequence: TGTGCCATCAGTACGAGCAGGGGGACTGATTCACCCCTCCACTTT. Its protein product is CAISTSRGTDSPLHF.

The chain couples TRBV6-1 to TRBJ1-6; no definite D call. Germline V gives CDR1 MNHNS, CDR2 SASEGT. Trimming stripped 2 bases from V and 7 bases from J, with 9 bases between. This CDR3 spans 14 amino acids. The CDR3 sequence: CASSEQGENSPLHF. The CDR3, as DNA: TGTGCCAGCAGTGAACAAGGAGAAAATTCACCCCTCCACTTT.

V and J are TRBV7-3 and TRBJ2-3, with 8 bases aligning to TRBD2. Germline V gene sequence: CDR1 SGHTA, CDR2 FQGTGA. J lost 6 bases, V lost 5 bases, and 10 bases had no gene match. The CDR3 is 15 amino acids. The CDR3 DNA reads as TGTGCCAGCAGCCCCGAAGCGGGAGTACCGGATACGCAGTATTTT. It specifies CASSPEAGVPDTQYF.

The rearrangement uses TRBV4-1 and TRBJ1-4; unclear D gene. The V gene lost 1 base and the J gene lost 5 bases, with 8 bases spanning the gap. The germline gives CDR1 MGHRA, CDR2 YSYEKL. The CDR3 contains 14 residues. The CDR3 DNA follows: TGCGCCAGCAGCCAAGCCCGAGGGAATGAAAAACTGTTTTTT. Translation gives CASSQARGNEKLFF.

The chain links TRBV28 to TRBJ2-7; possibly TRBD1 for D (6 bases). Germline V gene lookup returns CDR1 MDHEN and CDR2 SYDVKM. The CDR3 has 14 amino acids. V was cut by 8 bases and J by 6 bases, with 20 bases left in between. This CDR3 is CASSVGGPAREQYF. The CDR3 DNA reads as TGTGCCAGCTCCGTAGGGGGACCCGCGCGCGAGCAGTACTTC. The whole variable domain, filled in from reference TRBV28 and TRBJ2-7, reads DVKVTQSSRYLVKRTGEKVFLECVQDMDHENMFWYRQDPGLGLRLIYFSYDVKMKEKGDIPEGYSVSREKKERFSLILESASTNQTSMYLCASSVGGPAREQYFGPGTRLTVT.